This T cell receptor beta chain was observed in a study of T cells in localized non-small cell lung cancer. Generated by immunoSEQ multiplex PCR, the TCRdb table keeps only in-frame clones and is missing some. The sample includes under 15,000 clones, roughly 84% of them seen just once. On this clone: Antigen: not known.

Study-wide results and caveats: With higher T cell density in blood came longer overall survival. Uninvolved adjacent lung, not tumor, had the highest T cell clonality. The appearance of a median approximately 57 of the top 100 tumor clones was seen in adjacent lung.

This TCR was sampled from an older male donor with stage I lung adenocarcinoma. Sample: peripheral blood, taken before any cancer treatment.

The CDR3 DNA sequence: TGTGCCAGCAGCCCTGGACAGCACTGGGGTCAGCCCCAGCATTTT. Translating gives CASSPGQHWGQPQHF. The chain uses TRBV16 and TRBJ1-5; the D gene is possibly TRBD1 (6 bases). This CDR3 contains 15 residues. Germline V CDR1 and CDR2: KGHSY, FQNENV. V shed 4 bases and J shed 6 bases, with 16 bases lying between them.